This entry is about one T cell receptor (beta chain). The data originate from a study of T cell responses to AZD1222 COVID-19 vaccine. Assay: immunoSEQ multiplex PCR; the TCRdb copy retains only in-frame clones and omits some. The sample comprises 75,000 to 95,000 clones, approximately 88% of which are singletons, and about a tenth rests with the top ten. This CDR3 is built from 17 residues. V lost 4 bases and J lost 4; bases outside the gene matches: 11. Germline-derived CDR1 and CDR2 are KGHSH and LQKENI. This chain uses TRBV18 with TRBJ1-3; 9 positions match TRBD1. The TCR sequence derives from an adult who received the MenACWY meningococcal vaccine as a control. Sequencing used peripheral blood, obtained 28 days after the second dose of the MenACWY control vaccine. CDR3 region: CASSQGTGTGKGNTIYF. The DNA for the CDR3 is TGTGCCAGCTCACAGGGTACCGGGACAGGGAAAGGAAACACCATATATTTT.